The following is a T cell receptor (beta chain) sequence with its context. Antigen: not known. This entry comes from a study of shared clonotypes between healthy human individuals. Study-level points and caveats: In this cohort, only blood was sampled, and tissue repertoires likely differ.

The germline V gene encodes CDR1 MDHEN and CDR2 SYDVKM. V was shortened by 7 bases and J by 5 bases, with 11 bases between the two germline ends. CDR3 length: 13 residues. All participating donors were Caucasian adults from Nashville, Tennessee. CD4+ cells yielded CD45RA+ naive and CD45RA-negative memory subsets. Several immunoSEQ plates received, in even portions, the genomic DNA of each subset. Sequencing was performed with immunoSEQ multiplex PCR; in TCRdb, only in-frame clones are kept and a portion is missing. The sample has roughly 1,000,000 clones; about 84% are singletons. V is TRBV28 and J is TRBJ2-2; D is uncertain. The sequence was collected from a man between 18 and 35 years old in good health. Some clones in this sample may be carry-over from other donors' samples. The sample taken for sequencing was memory CD4+ T cells from PBMCs. Subset given: CD45RA-negative fraction. CDR3 nucleotides: TGTGCCAGCACCCCCCCCGCAACCGGGGAGCTGTTTTTT. It encodes CASTPPATGELFF.